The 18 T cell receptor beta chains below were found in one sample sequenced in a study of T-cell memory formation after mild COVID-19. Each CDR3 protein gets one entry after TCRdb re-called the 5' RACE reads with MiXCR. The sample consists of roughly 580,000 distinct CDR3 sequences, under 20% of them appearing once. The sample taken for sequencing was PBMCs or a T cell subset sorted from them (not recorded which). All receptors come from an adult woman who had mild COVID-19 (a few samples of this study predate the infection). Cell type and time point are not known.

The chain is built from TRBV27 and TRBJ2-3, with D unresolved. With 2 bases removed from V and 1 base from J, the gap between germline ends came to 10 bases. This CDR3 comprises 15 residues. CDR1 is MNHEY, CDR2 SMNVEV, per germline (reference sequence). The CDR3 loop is CASSLTAWGTDTQYF. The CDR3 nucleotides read TGTGCCAGCAGTTTAACGGCCTGGGGCACAGATACGCAGTATTTT.

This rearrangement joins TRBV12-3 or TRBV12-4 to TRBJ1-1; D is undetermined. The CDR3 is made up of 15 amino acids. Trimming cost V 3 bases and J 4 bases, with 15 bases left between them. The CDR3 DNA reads TGTGCCAGCAGTTTTCATGAGGGTTGGGGCACTGAAGCTTTCTTT. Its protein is CASSFHEGWGTEAFF.

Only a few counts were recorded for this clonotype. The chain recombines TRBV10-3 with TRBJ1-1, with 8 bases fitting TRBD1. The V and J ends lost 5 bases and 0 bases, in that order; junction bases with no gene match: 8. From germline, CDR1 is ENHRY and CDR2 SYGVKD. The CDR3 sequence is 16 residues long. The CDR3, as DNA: TGTGCCATCAGTAACCCAGGGGGCAAGATGAACACTGAAGCTTTCTTT. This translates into CAISNPGGKMNTEAFF.

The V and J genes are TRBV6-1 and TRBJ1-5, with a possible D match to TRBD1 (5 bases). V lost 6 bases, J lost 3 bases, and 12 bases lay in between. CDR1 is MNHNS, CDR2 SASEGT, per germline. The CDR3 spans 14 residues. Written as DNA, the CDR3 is TGTGCCAGCAGCCTCGACAGCACCAATCAGCCCCAGCATTTT. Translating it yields CASSLDSTNQPQHF.

The DNA of the CDR3 is TGTGCCAGCGAGGACAGGGTCCAAGAGACCCAGTACTTC. This codes for CASEDRVQETQYF. The gene calls are TRBV3-1 and TRBJ2-5; 8 bases map to TRBD1. CDR1 LGHDT and CDR2 YNNKEL come from the germline V gene (reference sequence). There are 13 residues in the CDR3. The V and J ends lost 8 bases and 1 base, in that order; junction bases with no gene match: 3.

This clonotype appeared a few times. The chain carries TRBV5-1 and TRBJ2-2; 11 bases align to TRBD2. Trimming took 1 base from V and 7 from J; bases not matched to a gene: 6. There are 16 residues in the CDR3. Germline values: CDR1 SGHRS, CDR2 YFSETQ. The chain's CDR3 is CASSLSTSGVVGELFF. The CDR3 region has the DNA TGCGCCAGCAGCTTGTCGACTAGCGGGGTGGTCGGGGAGCTGTTTTTT.

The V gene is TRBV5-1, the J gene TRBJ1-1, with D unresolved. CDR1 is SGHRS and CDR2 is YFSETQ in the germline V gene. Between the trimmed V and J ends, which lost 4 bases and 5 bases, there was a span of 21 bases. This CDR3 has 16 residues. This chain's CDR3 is CASSPLASGIITEAFF. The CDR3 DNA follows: TGCGCCAGCAGCCCGTTGGCCTCGGGAATCATTACTGAAGCTTTCTTT.

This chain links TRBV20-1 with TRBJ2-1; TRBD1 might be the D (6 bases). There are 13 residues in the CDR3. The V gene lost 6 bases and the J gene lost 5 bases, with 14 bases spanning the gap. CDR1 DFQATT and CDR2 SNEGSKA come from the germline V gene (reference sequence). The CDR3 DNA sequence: TGCAGTGCACGTGGGGACATGGACAATGAGCAGTTCTTC. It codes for CSARGDMDNEQFF.

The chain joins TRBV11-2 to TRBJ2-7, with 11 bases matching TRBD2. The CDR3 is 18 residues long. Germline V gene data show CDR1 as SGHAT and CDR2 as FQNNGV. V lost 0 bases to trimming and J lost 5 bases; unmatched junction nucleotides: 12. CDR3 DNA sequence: TGTGCCAGCAGCTTAGATCACTACGGAACTAGCGGGAGTGACGAGCAGTACTTC. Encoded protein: CASSLDHYGTSGSDEQYF. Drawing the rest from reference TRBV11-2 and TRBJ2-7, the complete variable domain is EAGVAQSPRYKIIEKRQSVAFWCNPISGHATLYWYQQILGQGPKLLIQFQNNGVVDDSQLPKDRFSAERLKGVDSTLKIQPAKLEDSAVYLCASSLDHYGTSGSDEQYFGPGTRLTVT.

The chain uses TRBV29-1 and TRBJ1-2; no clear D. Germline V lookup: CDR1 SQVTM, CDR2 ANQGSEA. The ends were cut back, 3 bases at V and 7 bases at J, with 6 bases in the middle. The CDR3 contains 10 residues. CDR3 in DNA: TGCAGCGTTGAGGATTTTGGCTACACCTTC. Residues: CSVEDFGYTF.

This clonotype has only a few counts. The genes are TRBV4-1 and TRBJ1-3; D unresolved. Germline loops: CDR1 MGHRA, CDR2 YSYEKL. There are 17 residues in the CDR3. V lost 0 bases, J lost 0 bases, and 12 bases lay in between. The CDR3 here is CASSQDWSTYSGNTIYF. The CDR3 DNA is TGCGCCAGCAGCCAAGACTGGAGCACCTACTCTGGAAACACCATATATTTT.

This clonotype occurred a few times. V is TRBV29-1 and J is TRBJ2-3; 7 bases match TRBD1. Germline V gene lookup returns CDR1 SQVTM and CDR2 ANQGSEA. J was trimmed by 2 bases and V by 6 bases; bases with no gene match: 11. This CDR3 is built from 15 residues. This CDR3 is CSVPRKGANTDTQYF. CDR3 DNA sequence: TGCAGCGTGCCCCGGAAGGGGGCGAACACAGATACGCAGTATTTT.

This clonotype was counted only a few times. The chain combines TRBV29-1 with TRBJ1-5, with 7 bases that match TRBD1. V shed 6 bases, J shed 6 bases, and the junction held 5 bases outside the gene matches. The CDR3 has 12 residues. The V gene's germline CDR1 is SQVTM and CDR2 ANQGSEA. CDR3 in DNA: TGCAGCGTCCAGGGGGAAGGTCAGCCCCAGCATTTT. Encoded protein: CSVQGEGQPQHF.

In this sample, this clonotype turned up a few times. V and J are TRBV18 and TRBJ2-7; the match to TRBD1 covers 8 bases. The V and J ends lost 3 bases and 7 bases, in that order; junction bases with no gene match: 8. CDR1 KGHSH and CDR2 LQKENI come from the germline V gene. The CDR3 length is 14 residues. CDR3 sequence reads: CASSPSADREEQYF. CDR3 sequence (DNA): TGTGCCAGCTCACCTTCCGCGGACAGGGAAGAGCAGTACTTC.

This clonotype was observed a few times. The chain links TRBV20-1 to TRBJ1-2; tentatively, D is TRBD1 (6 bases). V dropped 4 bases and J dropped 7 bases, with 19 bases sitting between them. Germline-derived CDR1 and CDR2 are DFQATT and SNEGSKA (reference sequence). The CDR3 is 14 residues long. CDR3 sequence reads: CSAIDPGQGSGYTF. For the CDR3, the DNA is TGCAGTGCTATTGACCCGGGACAAGGGTCTGGCTACACCTTC.

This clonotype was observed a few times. CDR3 nucleotide sequence: TGTGCCAGCAGCTCGCTAAGCGGGGGGAAAGAGACCCAGTACTTC. This gives the protein CASSSLSGGKETQYF. The rearrangement uses TRBV7-6 and TRBJ2-5, with TRBD2 matching 9 bases. CDR3 length: 15 residues. Germline values: CDR1 SGHVS, CDR2 FNYEAQ. The V segment lost 4 bases and the J segment 3 bases; nucleotides outside the gene matches: 6.

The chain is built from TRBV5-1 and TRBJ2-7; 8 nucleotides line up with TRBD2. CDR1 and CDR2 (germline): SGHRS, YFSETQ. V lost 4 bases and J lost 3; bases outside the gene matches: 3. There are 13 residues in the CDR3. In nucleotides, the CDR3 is TGCGCCAGCAGCCCGCGGGAGGACTACGAGCAGTACTTC. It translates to CASSPREDYEQYF.

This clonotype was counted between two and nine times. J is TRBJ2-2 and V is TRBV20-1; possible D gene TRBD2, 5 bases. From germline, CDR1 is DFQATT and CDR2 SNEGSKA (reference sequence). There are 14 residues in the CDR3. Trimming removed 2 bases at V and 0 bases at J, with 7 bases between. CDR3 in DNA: TGCAGTGCTAGACGGGGATCGAACACCGGGGAGCTGTTTTTT. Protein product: CSARRGSNTGELFF.